Sequencing of this TCR beta chain was carried out in a study of T cells after yellow fever vaccination. As for the study in general: Preparation of the low-cell-number fractions used SMART-Seq v4 Ultra Low Input.

In the case of this clonotype: Its target is not known.

Study conclusions and caveats: There was a possibility that FACS-sorted repertoires contained abundant clonotypes contaminating from the bulk population. Clones that expanded after primary vaccination mostly reappeared after the booster (roughly 96% CD4, about 91% CD8).

Template-switching 5'RACE yielded the TCR cDNA; a universal primer site and UMIs were added in the process. TCRdb reprocessed the 5' RACE reads with MiXCR, giving one entry per CDR3 protein. The table has hundreds of thousands of distinct CDR3 sequences, about 8.3% seen once. The V gene lost 1 base and the J gene lost 7 bases, with 11 bases spanning the gap. Germline CDR1 is DFQATT and CDR2 is SNEGSKA (reference sequence). CDR3 size: 13 residues. The V gene is TRBV20-1, the J gene TRBJ2-1; perhaps TRBD1 as D (5 bases). Sequences were derived from PBMCs, sampled more than 35 days after the first yellow fever vaccination. The source of this sequence is a man younger than 35 who received the YFV17D yellow fever vaccine. CDR3: CSARADNTNEQFF. The CDR3 bases are TGCAGTGCTAGAGCGGACAACACGAATGAGCAGTTCTTC.